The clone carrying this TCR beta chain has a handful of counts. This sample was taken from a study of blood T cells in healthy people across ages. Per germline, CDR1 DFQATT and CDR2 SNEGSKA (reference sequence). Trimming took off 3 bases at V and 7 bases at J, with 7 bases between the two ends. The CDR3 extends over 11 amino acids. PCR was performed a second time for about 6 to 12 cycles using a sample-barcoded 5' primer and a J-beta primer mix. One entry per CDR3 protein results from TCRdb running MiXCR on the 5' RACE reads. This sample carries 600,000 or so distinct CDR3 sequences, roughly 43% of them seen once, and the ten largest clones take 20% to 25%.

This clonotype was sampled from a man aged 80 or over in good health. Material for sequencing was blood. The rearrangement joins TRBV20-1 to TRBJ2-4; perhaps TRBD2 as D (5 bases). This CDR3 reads CSASPGNIQYF. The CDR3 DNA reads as TGCAGTGCTAGTCCGGGGAACATTCAGTACTTC.